Sequencing of this T cell receptor beta chain was carried out in a study of OX40 agonist ivuxolimab in advanced cancers. The germline CDR1 and CDR2 sequences are SGHDN and FVKESK. V was trimmed by 1 base and J by 3 bases, leaving 18 bases between them. The CDR3 extends over 17 amino acids. TCRdb's copy holds only in-frame clones and misses some; the assay was immunoSEQ multiplex PCR. The sample consists of about 59,000 clones, around 85% of them appearing once. This rearrangement joins TRBV14 to TRBJ1-2; D might be TRBD1 (5 bases). The sequencing used CD4+ or CD8+ T cells sorted from blood, collected in a trial of the OX40 agonist ivuxolimab. This TCR derives from an adult with an advanced solid tumor such as melanoma, head and neck, liver or kidney cancer. Written as DNA, the CDR3 is TGTGCCAGCAGCCAAGTTCCCCTCAGCGACAGTGACTATGGCTACACCTTC. Residues: CASSQVPLSDSDYGYTF.